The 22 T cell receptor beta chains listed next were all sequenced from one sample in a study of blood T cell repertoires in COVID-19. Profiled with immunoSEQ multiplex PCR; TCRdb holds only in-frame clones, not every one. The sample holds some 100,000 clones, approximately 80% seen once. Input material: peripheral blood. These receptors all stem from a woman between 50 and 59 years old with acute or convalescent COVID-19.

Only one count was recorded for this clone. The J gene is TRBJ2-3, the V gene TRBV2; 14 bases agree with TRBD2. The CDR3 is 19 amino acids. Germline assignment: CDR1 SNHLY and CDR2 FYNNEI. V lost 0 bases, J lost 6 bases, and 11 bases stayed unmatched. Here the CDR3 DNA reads TGTGCCAGCAGTGAAGCAAGACTAGCGGGGGGGCGGAGTTACGATACGCAGTATTTT. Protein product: CASSEARLAGGRSYDTQYF.

The CDR3 reads CASSSRGGAWEYF. CDR3 coding DNA: TGTGCCAGCAGCTCCCGCGGAGGGGCCTGGGAGTACTTC. This rearrangement joins TRBV21-1 to TRBJ2-4; the D call of TRBD2 is as the table states it, not checked on the DNA. TRBV21-1 is deemed a pseudogene. The length of the CDR3 is 13 residues.

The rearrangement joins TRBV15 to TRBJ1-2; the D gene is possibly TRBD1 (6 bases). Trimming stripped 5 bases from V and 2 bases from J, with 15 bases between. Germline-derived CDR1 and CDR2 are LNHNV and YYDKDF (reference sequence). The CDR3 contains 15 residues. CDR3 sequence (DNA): TGTGCCACCAGCCCTCGACGGACAGCCAACTATGGCTACACCTTC. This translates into CATSPRRTANYGYTF.

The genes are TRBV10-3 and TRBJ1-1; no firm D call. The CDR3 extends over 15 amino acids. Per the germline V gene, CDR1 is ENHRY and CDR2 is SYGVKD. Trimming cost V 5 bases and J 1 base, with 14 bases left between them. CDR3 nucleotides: TGTGCCATCAGTTCAACCTTGGCAGAGAACACTGAAGCTTTCTTT. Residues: CAISSTLAENTEAFF.

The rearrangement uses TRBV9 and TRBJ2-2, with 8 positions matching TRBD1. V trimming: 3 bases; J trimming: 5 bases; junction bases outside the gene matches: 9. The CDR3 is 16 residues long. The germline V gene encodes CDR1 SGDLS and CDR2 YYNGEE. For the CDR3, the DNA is TGTGCCAGCAGCGAGGGGGACAGGTTGGCAACCGGGGAGCTGTTTTTT. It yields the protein CASSEGDRLATGELFF.

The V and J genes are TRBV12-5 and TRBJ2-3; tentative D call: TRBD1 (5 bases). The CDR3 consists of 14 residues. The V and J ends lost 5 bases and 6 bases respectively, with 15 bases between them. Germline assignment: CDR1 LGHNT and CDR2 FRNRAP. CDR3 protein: CASGPTWGRDTQYF. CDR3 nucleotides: TGTGCTAGTGGTCCTACTTGGGGCAGGGATACGCAGTATTTT.

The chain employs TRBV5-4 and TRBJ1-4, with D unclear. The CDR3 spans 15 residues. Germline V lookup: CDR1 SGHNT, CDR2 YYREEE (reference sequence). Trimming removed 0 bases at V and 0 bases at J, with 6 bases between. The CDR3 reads CASSLDSATNEKLFF. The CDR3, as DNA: TGTGCCAGCAGCTTGGACAGTGCAACTAATGAAAAACTGTTTTTT.

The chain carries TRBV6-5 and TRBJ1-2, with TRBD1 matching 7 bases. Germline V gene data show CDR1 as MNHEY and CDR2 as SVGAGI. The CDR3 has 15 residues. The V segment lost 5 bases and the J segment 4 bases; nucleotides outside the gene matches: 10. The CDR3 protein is CASSPYYDRAYGYTF. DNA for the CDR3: TGTGCCAGCAGTCCTTATTATGACAGGGCCTATGGCTACACCTTC.

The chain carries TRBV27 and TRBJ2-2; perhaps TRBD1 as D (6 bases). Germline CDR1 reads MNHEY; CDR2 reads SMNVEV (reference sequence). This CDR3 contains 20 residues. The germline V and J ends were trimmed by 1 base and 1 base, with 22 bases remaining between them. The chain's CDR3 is CASSLFRTADPYRNTGELFF. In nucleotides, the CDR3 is TGTGCCAGCAGTTTATTTCGGACAGCAGATCCGTATAGGAACACCGGGGAGCTGTTTTTT.

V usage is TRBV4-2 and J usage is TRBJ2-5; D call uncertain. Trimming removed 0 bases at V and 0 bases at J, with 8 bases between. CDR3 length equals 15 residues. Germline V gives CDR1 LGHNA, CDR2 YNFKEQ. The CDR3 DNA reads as TGTGCCAGCAGCCAAGAAGAAACTCACCAAGAGACCCAGTACTTC. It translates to CASSQEETHQETQYF.

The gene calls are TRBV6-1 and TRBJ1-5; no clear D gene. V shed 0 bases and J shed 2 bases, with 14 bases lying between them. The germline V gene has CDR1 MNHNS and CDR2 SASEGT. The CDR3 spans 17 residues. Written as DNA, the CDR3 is TGTGCCAGCAGTGAAGCGACCTGGGAGCGGGGCAATCAGCCCCAGCATTTT. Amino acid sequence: CASSEATWERGNQPQHF.

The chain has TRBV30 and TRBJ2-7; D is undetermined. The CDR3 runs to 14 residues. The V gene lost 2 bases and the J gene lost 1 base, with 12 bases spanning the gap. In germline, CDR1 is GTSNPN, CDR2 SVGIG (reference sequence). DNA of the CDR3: TGTGCCTGGAGTTCCCCTTCAGGATCCTACGAGCAGTACTTC. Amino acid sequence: CAWSSPSGSYEQYF. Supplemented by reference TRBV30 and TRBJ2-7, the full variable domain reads SQTIHQWPATLVQPVGSPLSLECTVEGTSNPNLYWYRQAAGRGLQLLFYSVGIGQISSEVPQNLSASRPQDRQFILSSKKLLLSDSGFYLCAWSSPSGSYEQYFGPGTRLTVT.

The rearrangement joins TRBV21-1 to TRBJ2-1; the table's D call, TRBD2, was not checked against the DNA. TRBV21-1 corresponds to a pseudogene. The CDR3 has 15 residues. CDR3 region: CASSKPRGGGDEQFF. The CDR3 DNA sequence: TGTGCCAGCAGCAAACCCCGGGGAGGGGGAGATGAGCAGTTCTTC.

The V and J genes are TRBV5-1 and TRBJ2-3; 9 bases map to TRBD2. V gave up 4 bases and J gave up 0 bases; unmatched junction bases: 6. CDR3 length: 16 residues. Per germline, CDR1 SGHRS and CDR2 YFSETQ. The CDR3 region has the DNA TGCGCCAGCAGCCTGAGTCTAGCGGGAAGCACAGATACGCAGTATTTT. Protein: CASSLSLAGSTDTQYF.

CDR3 bases: TGCGCCAGCAGCTTGGGGCCGGGACAGTTCTATGGCTACACCTTC. Residues: CASSLGPGQFYGYTF. This sequence joins TRBV5-1 and TRBJ1-2, with 7 bases fitting TRBD1. V lost 0 bases, J lost 4 bases, and 6 bases stayed unmatched. Germline CDR1 reads SGHRS; CDR2 reads YFSETQ. This CDR3 contains 15 residues.

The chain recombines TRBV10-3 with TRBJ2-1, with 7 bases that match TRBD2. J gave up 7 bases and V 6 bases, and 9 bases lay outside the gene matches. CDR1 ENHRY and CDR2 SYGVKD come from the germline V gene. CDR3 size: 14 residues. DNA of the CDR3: TGTGCCATCAGGGGGACGGGGGGTTCGAATGAGCAGTTCTTC. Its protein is CAIRGTGGSNEQFF.

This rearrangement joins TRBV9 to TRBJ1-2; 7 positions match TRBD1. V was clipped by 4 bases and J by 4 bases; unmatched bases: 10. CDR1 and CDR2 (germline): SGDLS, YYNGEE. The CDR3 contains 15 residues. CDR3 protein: CASSPGTEAFYGYTF. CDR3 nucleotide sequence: TGTGCCAGCAGCCCCGGGACAGAAGCTTTCTATGGCTACACCTTC.

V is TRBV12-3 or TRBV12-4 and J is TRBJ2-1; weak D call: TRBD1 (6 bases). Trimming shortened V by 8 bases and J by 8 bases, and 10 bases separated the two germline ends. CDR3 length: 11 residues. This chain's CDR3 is CASGGFYEQFF. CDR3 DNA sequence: TGTGCCAGCGGGGGCTTCTATGAGCAGTTCTTC.

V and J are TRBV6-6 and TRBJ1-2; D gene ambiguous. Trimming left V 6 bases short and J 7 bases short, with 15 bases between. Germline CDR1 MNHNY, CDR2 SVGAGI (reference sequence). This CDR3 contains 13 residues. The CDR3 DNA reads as TGTGCCAGCAGCCCCCCCGGGGAGGGTGGCTACACCTTC. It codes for CASSPPGEGGYTF.

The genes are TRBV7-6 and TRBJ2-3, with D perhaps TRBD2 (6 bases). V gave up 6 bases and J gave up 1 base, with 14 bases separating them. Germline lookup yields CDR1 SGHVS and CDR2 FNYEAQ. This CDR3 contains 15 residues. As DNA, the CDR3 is TGTGCCAGCAGTCCTTGGGGGGTCCGCACAGATACGCAGTATTTT. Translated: CASSPWGVRTDTQYF.

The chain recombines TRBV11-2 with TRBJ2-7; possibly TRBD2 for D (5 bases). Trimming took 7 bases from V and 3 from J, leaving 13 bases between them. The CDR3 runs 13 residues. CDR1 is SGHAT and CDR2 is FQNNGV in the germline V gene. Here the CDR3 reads CASTYGDGYEQYF. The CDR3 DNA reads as TGTGCCAGCACCTACGGGGATGGCTACGAGCAGTACTTC. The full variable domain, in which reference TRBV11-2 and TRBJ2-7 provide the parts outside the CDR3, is EAGVAQSPRYKIIEKRQSVAFWCNPISGHATLYWYQQILGQGPKLLIQFQNNGVVDDSQLPKDRFSAERLKGVDSTLKIQPAKLEDSAVYLCASTYGDGYEQYFGPGTRLTVT.

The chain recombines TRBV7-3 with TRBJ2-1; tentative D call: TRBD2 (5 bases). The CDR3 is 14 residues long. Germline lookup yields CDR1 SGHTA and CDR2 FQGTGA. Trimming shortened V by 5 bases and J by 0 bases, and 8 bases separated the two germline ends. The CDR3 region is CASSPGISYNEQFF. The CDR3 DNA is TGTGCCAGCAGCCCCGGGATCTCCTACAATGAGCAGTTCTTC.